The clone carrying this T cell receptor (beta chain) was observed a single time. Its cognate antigen is unknown. Cultured CD4+ T-cell DNA underwent Oncomine TCR Beta short-read sequencing. MiXCR was run by TCRdb on the PCR reads, yielding one entry per CDR3 protein. The sample lists about 15,000 distinct CDR3 sequences; around half were seen once. The CDR3 is 18 residues long. V was clipped by 0 bases and J by 4 bases, with 16 bases between them. Per germline, CDR1 KGHSH and CDR2 LQKENI. Treatment described: approximately nine-day PBMC culture with coronavirus spike peptide pools or control peptides (ViraFEST assay). The sample is drawn from a study of vaccination and CD4 T cells after COVID-19. For the study at large: The interval from dose two to post-vaccine sampling had a median of 72 days, and it ranged from 14 to 241.

Study results and caveats: The rise in median SARS-CoV-2-reactive clonotypes, from roughly 19 to 38, was not significant.

The rearrangement links TRBV18 to TRBJ1-6; D gene uncertain. The source material was CD4+ T cells from blood, cultured in vitro. This sequence was found in a human donor who had recovered from COVID-19. CDR3 nucleotide sequence: TGTGCCAGCTCACCACCCACGGAGTTTGGGGATTATAATTCACCCCTCCACTTT. It translates to CASSPPTEFGDYNSPLHF.